Shown below are 5 T cell receptor beta chains from a single sample sequenced in a study of T cells after yellow fever vaccination. TCRdb used MiXCR to reprocess the 5' RACE reads, holding one entry per CDR3 protein. In the table there are approximately 550,000 distinct CDR3 sequences, 15% to 20% of which are singletons. The source material was PBMCs, sampled 15 days after the yellow fever booster vaccination. The receptors derive from a man under 40 who received the YFV17D yellow fever vaccine.

This clonotype showed up just a few times. The genes are TRBV6-2 or TRBV6-3 and TRBJ2-7; TRBD2 might be the D (6 bases). The CDR3 loop spans 16 amino acids. The germline CDR1 and CDR2 sequences are MNHEY and SVGEGT. V was pared by 5 bases and J by 2 bases, with 19 bases between. The CDR3 nucleotides are TGTGCCAGCAGTCCCCGGGGTAGCGGTACCACCTACGAGCAGTACTTC. This translates into CASSPRGSGTTYEQYF.

This clonotype has just a few counts. The rearrangement joins TRBV28 to TRBJ2-5; perhaps TRBD2 as D (6 bases). Germline V gene lookup returns CDR1 MDHEN and CDR2 SYDVKM. The CDR3 extends over 13 amino acids. The V gene lost 2 bases and the J gene lost 5 bases, with 9 bases spanning the gap. The CDR3 spells CASSLAEGETQYF. The CDR3 bases are TGTGCCAGCAGTTTAGCGGAGGGGGAGACCCAGTACTTC.

This clonotype was counted only a few times. The chain links TRBV24-1 to TRBJ2-7; the match to TRBD1 covers 8 bases. CDR1 is KGHDR, CDR2 SFDVKD, per germline. V shed 0 bases, J shed 2 bases, and the junction held 11 bases outside the gene matches. The CDR3 length is 18 residues. CDR3 coding DNA: TGTGCCACCAGTGATTTGAGGCCCTCGACAGGGGAACCCTACGAGCAGTACTTC. Its translation is CATSDLRPSTGEPYEQYF.

The gene calls are TRBV7-8 and TRBJ2-3; the D gene is possibly TRBD2 (5 bases). Trimming took off 3 bases at V and 2 bases at J, with 15 bases between the two ends. CDR1 SGHVS and CDR2 FQNEAQ come from the germline V gene. The CDR3 contains 16 residues. The CDR3 spells CASSFPAESPTDTQYF. Here the CDR3 DNA reads TGTGCCAGCAGCTTCCCAGCGGAGAGCCCCACAGATACGCAGTATTTT. The variable domain in full, with the rest retrieved from reference TRBV7-8 and TRBJ2-3, is GAGVSQSPRYKVAKRGQDVALRCDPISGHVSLFWYQQALGQGPEFLTYFQNEAQLDKSGLPSDRFFAERPEGSVSTLKIQRTQQEDSAVYLCASSFPAESPTDTQYFGPGTRLTVL.

This rearrangement joins TRBV11-2 to TRBJ2-7; D call uncertain. Trimming took off 4 bases at V and 0 bases at J, with 13 bases between the two ends. CDR3 length: 15 residues. Germline V gene sequence: CDR1 SGHAT, CDR2 FQNNGV. The CDR3: CASSSRGTFSYEQYF. The DNA of the CDR3 is TGTGCCAGCAGCTCCCGAGGAACCTTCTCCTACGAGCAGTACTTC.